Here is one TCR beta chain with its context. This clonotype has ten or more counts. The clone's antigen remains unknown. Qualities for individual bases were not recorded, and no much larger clone is one base off. This entry belongs to a study of neurological immune-mediated disorders (dated by TCRdb to about 2019). Background on the whole study: Peripheral blood TCR-beta repertoires from HTLV-I-associated myelopathy (HAM/TSP) patients, multiple sclerosis patients and healthy controls were compared by UMI-based sequencing. The approximately 110 TCR-beta libraries included longitudinal samples, technical triplicates and paired sorted CD4+ and CD8+ T-cell subsets alongside PBMC samples. Each longitudinal HAM/TSP and healthy donor was sampled at 3 time-points spaced at about 3-45 month intervals. The cohort was made up of approximately 69 subjects, consisting of around 14 HAM/TSP patients, roughly 35 multiple sclerosis patients and approximately 20 healthy controls. General conclusions and limits of the study: TCR clonal expansion was highest in HAM/TSP patients and lowest in MS patients, with MS patients falling below even healthy controls. Across subjects, expanded clones never shared an identical CDR3 amino acid sequence, which suggests that the TCR-beta repertoires in every group were private.

In the paper's terms, the time point label means: longitudinal time-point 2. Libraries from unsorted PBMCs were made from 2 million PBMCs kept in RNAlater at -80 degrees C until RNA extraction. Peripheral blood was subjected to Ficoll-Hypaque density gradient centrifugation to isolate PBMCs, which were then cryopreserved in liquid nitrogen. Sequences SGHNT (CDR1) and YENEEA (CDR2) are obtained from the germline V gene. Trimming costs V 6 bases and J 0 bases, and their ends lie 21 bases apart. Inclusive of the bounding cysteine and phenylalanine, the CDR3 is 18 residues long. Kept here is only the CDR3 DNA, which spans 54 bases and is read in frame from base 1. cDNA was synthesized by template-switch 5'RACE using a primer with a 10-nucleotide random unique molecular identifier that tagged each TCR transcript. Over 200 million TCR-beta sequences, covering 15-18 subjects, were produced in each sequencing run. The RNeasy kit was used for extraction of total RNA. The KAPA Real-time Library Amplification kit was used to amplify TCR-beta VDJ regions with primers targeting the TCR constant region and the 5'RACE anchor. Sample indexes and Illumina adaptors were added in a first PCR, and a second PCR then increased library yield. After Ampure bead purification, the roughly 650 bp TCR product was size-selected on a 2% E-gel SizeSelection system. Before pooling, library quality was assessed on a Bioanalyzer, concentration was determined with Qubit, and library quantification was performed with the Kapa Library Quantification kit. Libraries were sequenced paired-end 2 x 150 bp on an Illumina HiSeq 2500. To increase sequence diversity, about 23-30% phiX was spiked into each library pool. The paper's data handling went like this. The UMI-based MiGEC pipeline processed quality-filtered reads and removed over 75% of raw TCR sequences during error correction. IMGT germline references were used for alignment of VDJ genes, and clonotypes were defined by a unique CDR3 amino acid sequence together with V-J genes. Clonal expansion, Shannon diversity, and CDR3 relatedness (CalcPairwiseDistances, ClusterSamples) were evaluated with VDJtools, and phylogenetic trees were built with CLCbio workbench. Using coefficient-of-variation modelling across technical triplicates, the study counted a clone as expanded if it had at least 8 unique UMIs. In-frame beta chains were kept once TCRdb had trimmed the public reads at Q25 with fastp and called clones with MiXCR. Rows with one shared CDR3 protein collapse into an entry with the most common genes and DNA. The authors' filters were not applied to this entry. Recorded for this sample are 100,000 or so distinct CDR3 sequences; approximately 13% of them occurred a single time. The ten largest clones capture roughly 5% of the sample.

This sequence was found in a female donor with HTLV-1-associated myelopathy (HAM/TSP). The sequencing sample was made of PBMCs. The chain couples TRBV11-3 to TRBJ2-1, with a tentative D gene TRBD2 over 6 matching bases. The DNA sequence reads TGTGCCAGCAGTTCCCAAAGAGGAGGGGCGAGCTCCTACAATGAGCAGTTCTTC. Translated, it reads CASSSQRGGASSYNEQFF.